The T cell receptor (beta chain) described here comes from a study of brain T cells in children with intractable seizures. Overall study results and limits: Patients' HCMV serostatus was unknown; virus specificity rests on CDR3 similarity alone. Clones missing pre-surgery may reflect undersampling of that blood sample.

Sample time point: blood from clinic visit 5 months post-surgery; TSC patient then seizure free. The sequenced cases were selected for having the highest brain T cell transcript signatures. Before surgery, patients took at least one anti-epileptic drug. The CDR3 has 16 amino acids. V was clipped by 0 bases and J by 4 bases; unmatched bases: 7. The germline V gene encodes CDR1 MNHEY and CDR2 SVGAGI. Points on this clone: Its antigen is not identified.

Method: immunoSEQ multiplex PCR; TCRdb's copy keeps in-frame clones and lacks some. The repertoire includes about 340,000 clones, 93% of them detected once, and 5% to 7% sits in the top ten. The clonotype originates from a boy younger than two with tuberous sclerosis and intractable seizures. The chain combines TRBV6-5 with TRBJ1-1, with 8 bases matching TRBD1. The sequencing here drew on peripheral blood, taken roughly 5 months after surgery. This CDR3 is CASSYSQGARGTEAFF. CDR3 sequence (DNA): TGTGCCAGCAGTTACTCGCAGGGGGCTCGAGGCACTGAAGCTTTCTTT.